The clone carrying this T cell receptor beta chain has just a few counts. This sample was taken from a study of blood T cells in healthy people across ages. Alongside a J-beta primer mix, a sample-barcoded 5' primer served in a second PCR lasting about 6 to 11 cycles. Each CDR3 protein is one row after TCRdb ran MiXCR on the 5' RACE reads. The sample yields roughly 800,000 distinct CDR3 sequences, around 25% seen once. From germline, CDR1 is LGHNA and CDR2 YNFKEQ. V was shortened by 1 base and J by 4 bases, with 10 bases between the two germline ends. The CDR3 contains 14 residues. The authors extracted at least 5 micrograms of total RNA per sample. These data also featured in a second study, about T cells of mothers and their children. That study reports: Donation was provided by three healthy Caucasian mothers along with their six children. Mothers yielded over 10 million CDR3 reads, children around 3.3 million each. No persistent microchimeric T cell clones were detected.

Input material: blood. The V call is TRBV4-2, the J call TRBJ1-2; weak D call: TRBD1 (6 bases). The clonotype comes from a boy younger than 18 in good health. This CDR3 reads CASSQAATGYGYTF. Here the CDR3 DNA reads TGTGCCAGCAGCCAAGCGGCGACAGGCTATGGCTACACCTTC.